These 23 T cell receptor beta chains were all obtained from the same sample, sequenced in a study of blood T cell repertoires in COVID-19. Sequencing used immunoSEQ multiplex PCR; TCRdb keeps in-frame clones, though not all of them. The sample includes 310,000 or so clones, 87% seen only once; the top ten take 6% to 6.5%. The source material was PBMCs or T cells enriched from blood (not recorded which). These receptor sequences come from a woman aged 40-49 years who had recovered from COVID-19.

This rearrangement joins TRBV29-1 to TRBJ1-5; maybe TRBD1 (5 bases). This CDR3 comprises 14 residues. The germline gives CDR1 SQVTM, CDR2 ANQGSEA. Trimming took 6 bases from V and 3 from J, leaving 15 bases between them. In nucleotides, the CDR3 is TGCAGCGTCTCGACAGCGCCCCACAATCAGCCCCAGCATTTT. The encoded protein is CSVSTAPHNQPQHF.

The V call is TRBV28, the J call TRBJ2-7; the D gene is possibly TRBD1 (6 bases). This CDR3 has 16 amino acids. The V and J ends lost 3 bases and 2 bases respectively, with 17 bases between them. Per germline, CDR1 MDHEN and CDR2 SYDVKM. CDR3 region: CASSLPLRQDTYEQYF. In DNA, the CDR3 is TGTGCCAGCAGTTTGCCCCTGAGACAGGATACCTACGAGCAGTACTTC.

The rearrangement uses TRBV28 and TRBJ1-1, with D possibly matching TRBD1 (6 bases). CDR3 length equals 15 residues. Germline V gene data show CDR1 as MDHEN and CDR2 as SYDVKM. The V end was cut by 6 bases, the J end by 0 bases, with 14 bases between. CDR3 coding DNA: TGTGCCAGCAGGGGGGCGGACTTAATGAACACTGAAGCTTTCTTT. Protein sequence: CASRGADLMNTEAFF.

The J gene is TRBJ2-1, the V gene TRBV5-1, with D possibly matching TRBD1 (5 bases). V was pared by 0 bases and J by 8 bases, with 15 bases between. The CDR3 runs 15 residues. Germline V lookup: CDR1 SGHRS, CDR2 YFSETQ. In nucleotides, the CDR3 is TGCGCCAGCAGCTTGGTGCCAGGGATCCTGGATGAGCAGTTCTTC. Its protein product is CASSLVPGILDEQFF.

The rearrangement joins TRBV7-2 to TRBJ2-3; 7 bases agree with TRBD2. The CDR3 covers 14 residues. V trimming: 0 bases; J trimming: 6 bases; junction bases outside the gene matches: 3. Germline V lookup: CDR1 SGHTA, CDR2 FQGNSA. CDR3 in DNA: TGTGCCAGCAGCTTAGCGTGGGAGGGTGATACGCAGTATTTT. The encoded protein is CASSLAWEGDTQYF.

V usage is TRBV28 and J usage is TRBJ1-1, with TRBD1 as a possible D gene (5 bases). The CDR3 is 15 residues long. Per the germline V gene, CDR1 is MDHEN and CDR2 is SYDVKM. V dropped 6 bases and J dropped 2 bases, with 16 bases sitting between them. In DNA, the CDR3 is TGTGCCAGCAGGGGTGGGGCAGTCACAAACACTGAAGCTTTCTTT. This codes for CASRGGAVTNTEAFF.

The V and J genes are TRBV4-1 and TRBJ2-7; TRBD2 matches at 8 bases. Germline CDR1 reads MGHRA; CDR2 reads YSYEKL. After removal of 1 base from V and 3 bases from J, the junction contained 8 bases not matched to a gene. CDR3 length equals 16 residues. CDR3 nucleotide sequence: TGCGCCAGCAGCCAAGTCGGGAGGGCGTCCTTCTACGAGCAGTACTTC. As protein: CASSQVGRASFYEQYF.

This rearrangement joins TRBV19 to TRBJ2-7; 7 positions agree with TRBD1. Looked up from germline, CDR1 is LNHDA and CDR2 is SQIVND (reference sequence). J gave up 6 bases and V 6 bases, and 8 bases lay outside the gene matches. This CDR3 comprises 13 residues. The CDR3 bases are TGTGCCAGTAGCACCCAGACAGGGCCCGAGCAGTACTTC. It specifies CASSTQTGPEQYF.

J is TRBJ1-2 and V is TRBV3-1 (or the pseudogene TRBV3-2), with 9 bases fitting TRBD1. Per the germline V gene, CDR1 is LGHDT and CDR2 is YNNKEL (reference sequence). J was trimmed by 8 bases and V by 1 base; bases with no gene match: 8. The CDR3 is made up of 15 amino acids. CDR3 protein: CASSQVGTGLTGYTF. The CDR3 DNA is TGTGCCAGCAGCCAAGTGGGGACAGGGCTAACGGGCTACACCTTC.

This clone was seen a handful of times. V usage is TRBV5-6 and J usage is TRBJ1-1, with TRBD1 identical over 8 bases. Germline V lookup: CDR1 SGHDT, CDR2 YYEEEE. J gave up 5 bases and V 5 bases, and 8 bases lay outside the gene matches. The CDR3 contains 14 residues. The CDR3 region has the DNA TGTGCCAGCAGTGGAGGACAGGGATGGACTGAAGCTTTCTTT. Translated: CASSGGQGWTEAFF. The variable domain in full, completed from reference TRBV5-6 and TRBJ1-1, reads DAGVTQSPTHLIKTRGQQVTLRCSPKSGHDTVSWYQQALGQGPQFIFQYYEEEERQRGNFPDRFSGHQFPNYSSELNVNALLLGDSALYLCASSGGQGWTEAFFGQGTRLTVV.

The genes are TRBV11-3 and TRBJ2-2; 12 nucleotides agree with TRBD2. V shed 4 bases, J shed 6 bases, and the junction held 6 bases outside the gene matches. Germline-derived CDR1 and CDR2 are SGHNT and YENEEA. The CDR3 spans 16 residues. The CDR3 DNA follows: TGTGCCAGCAGCTCGGGACTAGCGGGTGGCGCCGGGGAGCTGTTTTTT. Its translation is CASSSGLAGGAGELFF.

The rearrangement joins TRBV28 to TRBJ1-2, with D perhaps TRBD1 (5 bases). The germline CDR1 and CDR2 sequences are MDHEN and SYDVKM. This CDR3 region has 11 residues. With 4 bases removed from V and 9 bases from J, the gap between germline ends came to 9 bases. The CDR3 reads CASSSSGSYTF. CDR3 DNA sequence: TGTGCCAGCAGTTCCTCAGGGAGCTACACCTTC.

This clone was seen once. The V and J genes are TRBV12-2 and TRBJ2-3; TRBD2 reflects the table's D call only, with no check against the DNA. TRBV12-2 is noted as a pseudogene. This CDR3 region has 15 residues. The CDR3 is CASRLGLSAGDTQYF. Here the CDR3 DNA reads TGTGCAAGTCGCTTAGGACTCAGCGCGGGAGATACGCAGTATTTT.

J is TRBJ1-2 and V is TRBV19, with no clear D. The CDR3 totals 16 residues. Germline V gives CDR1 LNHDA, CDR2 SQIVND (reference sequence). The germline V and J ends were trimmed by 4 bases and 1 base, with 16 bases remaining between them. In nucleotides, the CDR3 is TGTGCCAGTAGTACCGGAAGTGGAGGGCTTAACTATGGCTACACCTTC. Residues: CASSTGSGGLNYGYTF. Based on the CDR3 plus reference TRBV19 and TRBJ1-2, the full variable domain is DGGITQSPKYLFRKEGQNVTLSCEQNLNHDAMYWYRQDPGQGLRLIYYSQIVNDFQKGDIAEGYSVSREKKESFPLTVTSAQKNPTAFYLCASSTGSGGLNYGYTFGSGTRLTVV.

The rearrangement uses TRBV7-2 and TRBJ2-5; weak D call: TRBD2 (5 bases). V gave up 8 bases and J gave up 4 bases, with 14 bases separating them. Per the germline V gene, CDR1 is SGHTA and CDR2 is FQGNSA. The CDR3 is 13 residues long. Here the CDR3 reads CASGEFAPETQYF. In DNA, the CDR3 is TGTGCCAGCGGGGAGTTCGCCCCAGAGACCCAGTACTTC.

The V call is TRBV5-6, the J call TRBJ1-3; the D is unclear. The CDR3 consists of 14 residues. Germline V gives CDR1 SGHDT, CDR2 YYEEEE. Trimming shortened V by 1 base and J by 4 bases, and 9 bases separated the two germline ends. The CDR3 loop is CASSLFEAGNTIYF. For the CDR3, the DNA is TGTGCCAGCAGCTTGTTCGAGGCCGGAAACACCATATATTTT.

The count of this clone is one. This chain's CDR3 is CASHPPGQGARSPLHF. DNA of the CDR3: TGTGCCAGTCACCCTCCGGGACAGGGGGCTCGTTCACCCCTCCACTTT. The chain links TRBV19 to TRBJ1-6; TRBD1 agrees at 12 bases. CDR3 size: 16 residues. CDR1 is LNHDA, CDR2 SQIVND, per germline (reference sequence). The J segment lost 9 bases and the V segment lost 8 bases, leaving 11 bases of the junction unmatched.

This clone was seen only once. The chain links TRBV6-2 or TRBV6-3 to TRBJ2-3; D uncertain. V lost 6 bases, J lost 7 bases, and 17 bases lay in between. Germline CDR1 and CDR2: MNHEY and SVGEGT. CDR3 length equals 14 residues. In DNA form, the CDR3 reads TGTGCCAGCAGCCCCCCCGACTCTCTCCATACGCAGTATTTT. The encoded protein is CASSPPDSLHTQYF.

The V call is TRBV2, the J call TRBJ2-5; 14 bases align to TRBD2. Per the germline V gene, CDR1 is SNHLY and CDR2 is FYNNEI. The length of the CDR3 is 18 residues. Losses at the gene ends were 6 bases for V and 5 bases for J; bases not matched to a gene: 14. The CDR3 spells CASRKTSGRALVGETQYF. CDR3 DNA: TGTGCCAGCAGGAAGACTAGCGGGAGGGCCTTAGTTGGGGAGACCCAGTACTTC.

This sequence joins TRBV2 and TRBJ2-5, with TRBD1 as a possible D gene (5 bases). The germline gives CDR1 SNHLY, CDR2 FYNNEI. The CDR3 spans 14 residues. The V gene lost 8 bases and the J gene lost 2 bases, with 15 bases spanning the gap. The CDR3 reads CASRRDFLQETQYF. CDR3 nucleotide sequence: TGTGCCAGCCGCAGGGATTTTTTGCAAGAGACCCAGTACTTC.

This clone appeared a single time. The rearrangement links TRBV7-8 to TRBJ2-1, with 10 bases identical to TRBD1. Germline lookup yields CDR1 SGHVS and CDR2 FQNEAQ. The ends lost 6 bases at V and 6 bases at J; junction bases unmatched: 5. This CDR3 spans 14 amino acids. The CDR3 is CASRRDRGGNEQFF. The CDR3 DNA reads TGTGCCAGCAGACGGGACAGGGGTGGCAATGAGCAGTTCTTC.

This chain joins TRBV3-1 (or the pseudogene TRBV3-2) and TRBJ1-1; the match to TRBD1 covers 8 bases. The CDR3 loop spans 13 amino acids. The ends lost 6 bases at V and 4 bases at J; junction bases unmatched: 4. The germline V gene has CDR1 LGHDT and CDR2 YNNKEL (reference sequence). The chain's CDR3 is CASSTTGGTEAFF. CDR3 bases: TGTGCCAGCAGTACTACAGGGGGCACTGAAGCTTTCTTT.

J is TRBJ2-5 and V is TRBV27, with 9 bases fitting TRBD2. Germline CDR1 MNHEY, CDR2 SMNVEV (reference sequence). The CDR3 spans 15 residues. After removal of 8 bases from V and 7 bases from J, the junction contained 14 bases not matched to a gene. CDR3 amino acids: CASEPASGIRGTQYF. The CDR3 region has the DNA TGTGCCAGCGAGCCCGCTAGCGGGATCAGGGGGACCCAGTACTTC.